This TCR beta chain is from a study of T cell repertoires in cytomegalovirus infection. Study summary: Shared public TCR beta signatures pointed to both CMV infection and a matching HLA type.

This clonotype was seen more than once but under ten times. The CDR3 has 15 amino acids. V was trimmed by 4 bases and J by 8 bases, leaving 15 bases between them. Germline assignment: CDR1 KGHSH and CDR2 LQKENI. TCRdb called the reads again in MiXCR, with one record for every CDR3 protein. Of more than 140,000 distinct CDR3 sequences in the sample, roughly 6% were seen once. V and J are TRBV18 and TRBJ1-6; D might be TRBD1 (6 bases). This clonotype was obtained from a human donor in good health (CMV status not recorded). Some clones in this sample may be carry-over from other donors' samples. The source material was PBMCs. CDR3 protein: CASSQTGTSDSPLHF. The DNA for the CDR3 is TGTGCCAGCTCACAAACCGGGACATCGGATTCACCCCTCCACTTT.